These T cell receptor beta chains were read from a single sample in a study of blood T cell repertoires in COVID-19. Assay: immunoSEQ multiplex PCR; the TCRdb copy retains only in-frame clones and omits some. The table records tens of thousands of clones, 84% of them present only once. The sequencing input was peripheral blood. These TCRs come from a woman older than 75 with acute or convalescent COVID-19. Both conserved end residues are part of each CDR3. Each record gives: J gene, clone size, V gene, D gene, CDR3 DNA, CDR3 protein. The D gene is left open where the match is weak. Some rows have no size entry. The others give once, few or many, or a class for an expanded clone.

j_call: TRBJ2-7; clone_size: -; v_call: TRBV5-1; d_call: -; cdr3_nt: TGCGCCAGCAGCTTGATAGGCAGGGCCCACGAGCAGTACTTC; cdr3_aa: CASSLIGRAHEQYF
j_call: TRBJ1-2; clone_size: -; v_call: TRBV5-1; d_call: TRBD1; cdr3_nt: TGCGCCAGCAGCTTGGTCCCGGGACAGGGGGACTATGGCTACACCTTC; cdr3_aa: CASSLVPGQGDYGYTF
j_call: TRBJ1-4; clone_size: -; v_call: TRBV24-1; d_call: -; cdr3_nt: TGTGCCACCAGTGAAATGGCGGATAATGAAAAACTGTTTTTT; cdr3_aa: CATSEMADNEKLFF
j_call: TRBJ1-5; clone_size: -; v_call: TRBV2; d_call: TRBD1; cdr3_nt: TGTGCCAGCAGTGAGAGGGACAGGGTAGGACAGCCCCAGCATTTT; cdr3_aa: CASSERDRVGQPQHF
j_call: TRBJ1-2; clone_size: -; v_call: TRBV19; d_call: TRBD1; cdr3_nt: TGTGCCAGTAGGAAGGGGACAGGCGATGGCTACACCTTC; cdr3_aa: CASRKGTGDGYTF
j_call: TRBJ1-3; clone_size: -; v_call: TRBV6-5; d_call: -; cdr3_nt: TGTGCCAGCAGTTACTCGGGCTTCGGAAACACCATATATTTT; cdr3_aa: CASSYSGFGNTIYF
j_call: TRBJ1-5; clone_size: -; v_call: TRBV10-3; d_call: TRBD1; cdr3_nt: TGTGCCATCAGCCGGACAGGGGAGGGGGGCAATCAGCCCCAGCATTTT; cdr3_aa: CAISRTGEGGNQPQHF
j_call: TRBJ1-6; clone_size: -; v_call: TRBV11-2; d_call: -; cdr3_nt: TGTGCCAGCAGCTTAGATCGGGGGTATTCACCCCTCCACTTT; cdr3_aa: CASSLDRGYSPLHF
j_call: TRBJ2-7; clone_size: -; v_call: TRBV5-5; d_call: -; cdr3_nt: TGTGCCAGCAGCTTGGGGCAGTCCTACGAGCAGTACTTC; cdr3_aa: CASSLGQSYEQYF
j_call: TRBJ1-1; clone_size: -; v_call: TRBV2; d_call: -; cdr3_nt: TGTGCCAGCAGCCCCCAGGGTTACACTGAAGCTTTCTTT; cdr3_aa: CASSPQGYTEAFF
j_call: TRBJ1-2; clone_size: -; v_call: TRBV5-1; d_call: TRBD1; cdr3_nt: TGCGCCAGCAGCTTGGGGGACAGCCGTCAAAGGGGCTACACCTTC; cdr3_aa: CASSLGDSRQRGYTF
j_call: TRBJ1-2; clone_size: -; v_call: TRBV5-6; d_call: -; cdr3_nt: TGTGCCAGCAGCTCTGGGACATCGAAGTATGGCTACACCTTC; cdr3_aa: CASSSGTSKYGYTF
j_call: TRBJ1-2; clone_size: -; v_call: TRBV18; d_call: TRBD1; cdr3_nt: TGTGCCAGCTCACCTGCAGGGGGCTTCTATGGCTACACCTTC; cdr3_aa: CASSPAGGFYGYTF
j_call: TRBJ1-1; clone_size: -; v_call: TRBV5-6; d_call: TRBD1; cdr3_nt: TGTGCCAGCAGCTTGAGAAGGACAGGGAGACTTGAAGCTTTCTTT; cdr3_aa: CASSLRRTGRLEAFF
j_call: TRBJ2-1; clone_size: -; v_call: TRBV25-1; d_call: -; cdr3_nt: TGTGCCAGCAAAGGAGGTAACCAAGTGTTCTTC; cdr3_aa: CASKGGNQVFF
j_call: TRBJ2-7; clone_size: -; v_call: TRBV4-2; d_call: TRBD1; cdr3_nt: TGTGCCAGCAGCCTAAGTTGGACAGGGGGATACTACGAGCAGTACTTC; cdr3_aa: CASSLSWTGGYYEQYF
j_call: TRBJ1-3; clone_size: -; v_call: TRBV5-1; d_call: -; cdr3_nt: TGCGCCAGCAGCCTACAGGGCCATGGAAACACCATATATTTT; cdr3_aa: CASSLQGHGNTIYF
j_call: TRBJ2-1; clone_size: -; v_call: TRBV24-1; d_call: TRBD1; cdr3_nt: TGTGCCACCAGTGATTCCCCCGGGACAGGGTCGCCTAAGGGGGTTCACAATGAGCAGTTCTTC; cdr3_aa: CATSDSPGTGSPKGVHNEQFF
j_call: TRBJ2-3; clone_size: -; v_call: TRBV11-2; d_call: TRBD2; cdr3_nt: TGTGCCAGCAGCGCTAAAAGCGGGGGGACAGATACGCAGTATTTT; cdr3_aa: CASSAKSGGTDTQYF
j_call: TRBJ1-5; clone_size: -; v_call: TRBV19; d_call: TRBD1; cdr3_nt: TGTGCCAGTCACCCCCGGGACAGGGGAAGCTATAGCAATCAGCCCCAGCATTTT; cdr3_aa: CASHPRDRGSYSNQPQHF
j_call: TRBJ2-2; clone_size: -; v_call: TRBV15; d_call: -; cdr3_nt: TGTGCCACCAGCAAGCAGGCCACCGGGGAGCTGTTTTTT; cdr3_aa: CATSKQATGELFF
j_call: TRBJ2-1; clone_size: -; v_call: TRBV2; d_call: TRBD1; cdr3_nt: TGTGCCAGCAGTCTCGCCGGGACAGGGGGCGGTGAGCAGTTCTTC; cdr3_aa: CASSLAGTGGGEQFF
j_call: TRBJ2-3; clone_size: -; v_call: TRBV6-6; d_call: TRBD2; cdr3_nt: TGTGCCAGCAGTTACTCCCGGCGGGGGGCCTCAGATACGCAGTATTTT; cdr3_aa: CASSYSRRGASDTQYF
j_call: TRBJ1-1; clone_size: once; v_call: TRBV6-6; d_call: -; cdr3_nt: TGTGCCAGCAGTTACCGTCAGGGCACTGAAGCTTTCTTT; cdr3_aa: CASSYRQGTEAFF
j_call: TRBJ1-2; clone_size: -; v_call: TRBV7-2; d_call: TRBD1; cdr3_nt: TGTGCCAGCAGCACAGGGGGCGGAGGCTACACCTTC; cdr3_aa: CASSTGGGGYTF
j_call: TRBJ2-5; clone_size: -; v_call: TRBV6-1; d_call: TRBD1; cdr3_nt: TGTGCCAGCAGTGAGGGGACAGTCTCACGGGAGACCCAGTACTTC; cdr3_aa: CASSEGTVSRETQYF
j_call: TRBJ1-3; clone_size: -; v_call: TRBV5-1; d_call: -; cdr3_nt: TGCGCCAGCAGCTTGAGTCCGGGATTGATGGGGGGCTCTGGAAACACCATATATTTT; cdr3_aa: CASSLSPGLMGGSGNTIYF
j_call: TRBJ2-7; clone_size: -; v_call: TRBV6-5; d_call: TRBD1; cdr3_nt: TGTGCCAGCAGTTACGCGGGACAGGGAACCTACGAGCAGTACTTC; cdr3_aa: CASSYAGQGTYEQYF